The 11 T cell receptor beta chains in this list originate from one sample, sequenced in a study of T cells in Graves' hyperthyroidism and ophthalmopathy. The source material, RNA transcripts, was used to amplify TCR beta CDR3 regions. With the HTBI primer set, the TCR CDR3 went through a first round of RT-PCR. TCRdb reprocessed the multiplex PCR reads with MiXCR, giving one entry per CDR3 protein. This table has about 590,000 distinct CDR3 sequences, over 12% appearing once. The sample consisted of blood. These receptor sequences come from a woman aged 18 to 35 with Graves' ophthalmopathy.

This clonotype has a count of ten or more. The chain combines TRBV11-3 with TRBJ2-1; 11 positions agree with TRBD2. Trimming removed 5 bases from V and 5 bases from J; junction bases left unmatched: 14. Germline lookup yields CDR1 SGHNT and CDR2 YENEEA. The CDR3 loop spans 18 amino acids. CDR3 in amino acids: CASSIPFPLAGGNNEQFF. The DNA for the CDR3 is TGTGCCAGCAGCATCCCCTTCCCCTTAGCGGGAGGGAACAATGAGCAGTTCTTC. The full variable domain, rest sourced from reference TRBV11-3 and TRBJ2-1, is EAGVVQSPRYKIIEKKQPVAFWCNPISGHNTLYWYLQNLGQGPELLIRYENEEAVDDSQLPKDRFSAERLKGVDSTLKIQPAELGDSAVYLCASSIPFPLAGGNNEQFFGPGTRLTVL.

On this clonotype: A clone one base away is much larger, so this may be a read error. The V call is TRBV5-5, the J call TRBJ1-5; tentative D call: TRBD1 (5 bases). Trimming shortened V by 2 bases and J by 6 bases, and 9 bases separated the two germline ends. The length of the CDR3 is 13 residues. Germline V lookup: CDR1 SGHKS, CDR2 YYEKEE (reference sequence). CDR3 in amino acids: CASSFQGTQPQHF. The CDR3 DNA is TGTGCCAGCAGCTTCCAGGGCACTCAGCCCCAGCATTTT.

This clonotype was seen at least ten times. The chain is built from TRBV11-3 and TRBJ2-1; 9 bases match TRBD2. The CDR3 contains 16 residues. The J segment lost 5 bases and the V segment lost 0 bases, leaving 5 bases of the junction unmatched. Looked up from germline, CDR1 is SGHNT and CDR2 is YENEEA. The CDR3: CASSLELAGANNEQFF. The DNA of the CDR3 is TGTGCCAGCAGCTTAGAACTAGCGGGCGCTAACAATGAGCAGTTCTTC.

This clonotype came up many times. The chain carries TRBV6-2 or TRBV6-3 and TRBJ2-3; D is perhaps TRBD1 (5 bases). Between the trimmed V and J ends, which lost 7 bases and 1 base, there was a span of 9 bases. There are 13 residues in the CDR3. Germline-derived CDR1 and CDR2 are MNHEY and SVGEGT. The CDR3 sequence: CASTDRGTDTQYF. For the CDR3, the DNA is TGTGCCAGCACCGACAGAGGCACAGATACGCAGTATTTT.

Concerning this clonotype itself: Just one base apart from a much larger clone, this may be a read error. The gene calls are TRBV6-1 and TRBJ1-5; D may be TRBD1 (5 bases). V shed 1 base and J shed 3 bases, with 7 bases lying between them. The germline gives CDR1 MNHNS, CDR2 SASEGT. CDR3 length equals 14 residues. DNA for the CDR3: TGTGCCAGCAGTGAAGGGGGCGCCAATCAGCCCCAGCATTTT. This codes for CASSEGGANQPQHF.

There are many counts of this clonotype. The rearrangement uses TRBV12-3 or TRBV12-4 and TRBJ2-2, with 12 bases matching TRBD2. This CDR3 has 17 residues. Germline trimming cut 6 bases from V and 3 bases from J; bases unmatched to any gene: 8. CDR3 protein: CASSFRTSGKDTGELFF. The CDR3 region has the DNA TGTGCCAGCAGCTTTAGGACTAGCGGGAAAGACACCGGGGAGCTGTTTTTT.

This clonotype was recorded many times. The rearrangement joins TRBV30 to TRBJ1-3; no definite D call. Trimming stripped 4 bases from V and 4 bases from J, with 5 bases between. CDR1 is GTSNPN and CDR2 is SVGIG in the germline V gene (reference sequence). The CDR3 totals 11 residues. CDR3 amino acids: CAWIQGNTIYF. The CDR3, as DNA: TGTGCCTGGATTCAAGGAAACACCATATATTTT. The whole variable domain, remainder taken from reference TRBV30 and TRBJ1-3, is SQTIHQWPATLVQPVGSPLSLECTVEGTSNPNLYWYRQAAGRGLQLLFYSVGIGQISSEVPQNLSASRPQDRQFILSSKKLLLSDSGFYLCAWIQGNTIYFGEGSWLTVV.

This clonotype was counted many times. This chain uses TRBV20-1 with TRBJ2-5; the D gene is possibly TRBD1 (6 bases). Germline V gene sequence: CDR1 DFQATT, CDR2 SNEGSKA (reference sequence). The V gene lost 6 bases and the J gene lost 0 bases, with 11 bases spanning the gap. CDR3 length: 13 amino acids. The chain's CDR3 is CSADRTYQETQYF. In nucleotides, the CDR3 is TGCAGTGCCGACAGGACTTACCAAGAGACCCAGTACTTC.

This clonotype was counted many times. V gene TRBV28 combines with J gene TRBJ2-2, with a weak D call TRBD2 (6 bases). CDR3 length: 15 residues. The ends were cut back, 2 bases at V and 3 bases at J, with 10 bases in the middle. In germline, CDR1 is MDHEN, CDR2 SYDVKM. The CDR3 DNA is TGTGCCAGCAGTTTACCGGGAGCGGACACCGGGGAGCTGTTTTTT. It yields the protein CASSLPGADTGELFF.

This clonotype was observed many times. The chain combines TRBV7-3 with TRBJ2-1, with TRBD2 matching 7 bases. CDR3 length equals 15 residues. The ends lost 5 bases at V and 9 bases at J; junction bases unmatched: 13. Per the germline V gene, CDR1 is SGHTA and CDR2 is FQGTGA. The CDR3: CASSPRGDPGSEQFF. The CDR3 DNA reads TGTGCCAGCAGCCCCCGGGGGGACCCCGGCAGTGAGCAGTTCTTC.

This clonotype was observed many times. The chain has TRBV7-3 and TRBJ1-1; a weak D match, TRBD1 (6 bases). The germline gives CDR1 SGHTA, CDR2 FQGTGA. The CDR3 is 13 amino acids. V lost 5 bases and J lost 6, with 13 bases in between. This chain's CDR3 is CASSLKGGSEAFF. Written as DNA, the CDR3 is TGTGCCAGCAGCCTTAAAGGGGGATCTGAAGCTTTCTTT.